Below are 10 T cell receptor beta chains sequenced from a single sample in a study of blood T cell dynamics during melanoma immunotherapy. As for time point: week 3, after first cycle of checkpoint inhibitor. Data came from immunoSEQ multiplex PCR; TCRdb stores just in-frame clones and leaves some out. The sample yields around 10,000 clones, approximately 89% seen once. The sequencing used blood, collected from a patient treated with checkpoint blockade. All receptors come from a human donor with melanoma.

The rearrangement joins TRBV9 to TRBJ1-1; a weak D match, TRBD1 (6 bases). The CDR3 spans 15 residues. CDR1 is SGDLS and CDR2 is YYNGEE in the germline V gene. V shed 6 bases and J shed 1 base, with 16 bases lying between them. The CDR3 DNA sequence: TGTGCCAGCACCAGATCCGGGACATCGAACACTGAAGCTTTCTTT. This encodes CASTRSGTSNTEAFF.

This chain joins TRBV7-3 and TRBJ2-7; D tentatively reads TRBD1 or TRBD2 (5 bases each). The V and J ends lost 5 bases and 0 bases respectively, with 17 bases between them. Per the germline V gene, CDR1 is SGHTA and CDR2 is FQGTGA. This CDR3 spans 16 amino acids. Here the CDR3 reads CASSNWGTADSYEQYF. DNA of the CDR3: TGTGCCAGCAGCAACTGGGGGACGGCCGACTCCTACGAGCAGTACTTC.

V usage is TRBV7-9 and J usage is TRBJ2-6; D call uncertain. CDR3 length equals 15 residues. Germline V gene sequence: CDR1 SEHNR, CDR2 FQNEAQ (reference sequence). V was cut by 3 bases and J by 0 bases, with 6 bases left in between. CDR3 region: CASSFWLSGANVLTF. In DNA form, the CDR3 reads TGTGCCAGCAGCTTCTGGCTCTCTGGGGCCAACGTCCTGACTTTC.

The chain has TRBV21-1 and TRBJ2-2; the table's D call of TRBD1 was not tested on the DNA. TRBV21-1 is listed as a pseudogene. The CDR3 extends over 23 amino acids. DNA for the CDR3: TGTGCCAGCAGCAAAGTTTGTGGTAGTTCAGGTCGGGGACAGGGGGAGAACACCGGGGAGCTGTTTTTT. Translated: CASSKVCGSSGRGQGENTGELFF.

The chain joins TRBV18 to TRBJ2-7; TRBD1 matches at 9 bases. This CDR3 is 12 amino acids long. The germline CDR1 and CDR2 sequences are KGHSH and LQKENI. The trim removed 3 bases at V and 12 bases at J, leaving 6 bases unmatched. DNA for the CDR3: TGTGCCAGCTCACCGGCGGGACAGGGTGGGTACTTC. This sequence encodes CASSPAGQGGYF.

This chain links TRBV4-1 with TRBJ2-7, with 10 bases lining up with TRBD1. CDR1 and CDR2 from the germline V gene are MGHRA and YSYEKL. Trimming took 2 bases from V and 5 from J; bases not matched to a gene: 9. The CDR3 is made up of 16 amino acids. This chain's CDR3 is CASSQPPGQGPHEQYF. The CDR3 bases are TGCGCCAGCAGCCAACCTCCGGGACAGGGGCCCCACGAGCAGTACTTC.

This chain links TRBV5-1 with TRBJ2-5; D gene uncertain. Germline V gives CDR1 SGHRS, CDR2 YFSETQ. V dropped 0 bases and J dropped 1 base, with 13 bases sitting between them. The CDR3 has 16 amino acids. Here the CDR3 DNA reads TGCGCCAGCAGCTTGGCCCCCCCTGGGCTCCAAGAGACCCAGTACTTC. Amino acid sequence: CASSLAPPGLQETQYF.

The chain has TRBV19 and TRBJ2-1; D might be TRBD1 (5 bases). V lost 0 bases and J lost 10, with 13 bases in between. The CDR3 is 14 residues long. Germline V CDR1 and CDR2: LNHDA, SQIVND (reference sequence). CDR3 in DNA: TGTGCCAGTAGTATAGAGGGTAGCTGGGGCGAGCAGTTCTTC. Amino acid sequence: CASSIEGSWGEQFF.

CDR3 nucleotides: TGTGCCAGCACTTATTCCGGGACAGGCTACAATGAGCAGTTCTTC. Amino acids: CASTYSGTGYNEQFF. The J gene is TRBJ2-1, the V gene TRBV6-5; the match to TRBD1 covers 8 bases. CDR3 length: 15 residues. The V and J ends lost 7 bases and 3 bases, in that order; junction bases with no gene match: 8. Germline CDR1 MNHEY, CDR2 SVGAGI.

The chain recombines TRBV19 with TRBJ1-2; the match to TRBD1 covers 8 bases. Germline lookup yields CDR1 LNHDA and CDR2 SQIVND (reference sequence). The CDR3 loop spans 14 amino acids. Trimming removed 8 bases from V and 2 bases from J; junction bases left unmatched: 7. This chain's CDR3 is CASQSRTGNYGYTF. As DNA, the CDR3 is TGTGCCAGTCAGTCGAGGACAGGGAACTATGGCTACACCTTC.